One and the same sample provided the 29 T cell receptor beta chains below, sequenced in a study of neurological immune-mediated disorders. TCRdb analysed the 5' RACE reads with MiXCR anew, one entry per CDR3 protein. The sample lists tens of thousands of distinct CDR3 sequences, about 7% seen once, with less than 4.5% in the top ten. Sequencing was done on a sample of PBMCs. The receptors were sampled from a woman aged 35 to 49 in good health.

This clonotype was picked up many times. The chain links TRBV20-1 to TRBJ2-1, with 11 bases matching TRBD2. This CDR3 contains 17 residues. Looked up from germline, CDR1 is DFQATT and CDR2 is SNEGSKA (reference sequence). With V trimmed by 0 bases and J by 8 bases, 12 bases remained unmatched. This chain's CDR3 is CSARDWGTTSGNHEQFF. DNA for the CDR3: TGCAGTGCTAGAGATTGGGGTACGACTAGCGGGAACCATGAGCAGTTCTTC.

This clonotype was recorded many times. The chain has TRBV27 and TRBJ1-2, with 7 positions matching TRBD1. The V and J ends lost 5 bases and 6 bases, in that order; junction bases with no gene match: 15. CDR1 is MNHEY, CDR2 SMNVEV, per germline (reference sequence). This CDR3 spans 16 amino acids. The CDR3 loop is CASSPNLDRWHHGYTF. DNA of the CDR3: TGTGCCAGCAGTCCGAACCTGGACAGGTGGCATCATGGCTACACCTTC.

This clonotype was found many times. V and J are TRBV12-3 or TRBV12-4 and TRBJ1-6; possibly TRBD1 for D (5 bases). The CDR3 is 16 residues long. The V end was cut by 5 bases, the J end by 0 bases, with 11 bases between. CDR3 DNA sequence: TGTGCCAGCAGTCGACAGCGGAGCTCCTATAATTCACCCCTCCACTTT. Its protein product is CASSRQRSSYNSPLHF.

This clonotype was seen at least ten times. V usage is TRBV28 and J usage is TRBJ2-7; TRBD1 matches at 8 bases. V lost 3 bases to trimming and J lost 3 bases; unmatched junction nucleotides: 4. From germline, CDR1 is MDHEN and CDR2 SYDVKM. The CDR3 has 14 amino acids. The CDR3 region has the DNA TGTGCCAGCAGTTTGGTGACAGGGGACTACGAGCAGTACTTC. It translates to CASSLVTGDYEQYF.

This clonotype was found many times. The V call is TRBV12-3 or TRBV12-4, the J call TRBJ2-3; 12 bases are a match to TRBD2. CDR3 length: 15 residues. J lost 6 bases, V lost 2 bases, and 3 bases had no gene match. CDR3 DNA: TGTGCCAGCAGTTTATCTAGCGGGAGGGCGGATACGCAGTATTTT. This translates into CASSLSSGRADTQYF.

About this clonotype: A much larger clone lies a single base off, so this may be a read error. V is TRBV6-2 or TRBV6-3 and J is TRBJ2-3; D is unresolved. The CDR3 is 13 residues long. Germline CDR1 and CDR2: MNHEY and SVGEGT. DNA for the CDR3: TGTGCCAGCAGTCCGATCCTCGCGGATACGCATTATTTT. As protein: CASSPILADTHYF.

This clonotype occurred many times. The gene calls are TRBV5-1 and TRBJ2-2; D possibly corresponds to TRBD1 (6 bases). The germline gives CDR1 SGHRS, CDR2 YFSETQ. Trimming removed 3 bases at V and 3 bases at J, with 12 bases between. This CDR3 contains 15 residues. The DNA of the CDR3 is TGCGCCAGCAGCTGGAAGGGGGTGGACACCGGGGAGCTGTTTTTT. Protein: CASSWKGVDTGELFF.

This clonotype was found many times. Compared with germline, one end of the junction differs, possibly owing to a read error. The J gene is TRBJ2-3, the V gene TRBV7-7, with 7 nucleotides matching TRBD2. Germline lookup yields CDR1 SSHAT and CDR2 FNYEAQ (reference sequence). CDR3 length: 14 amino acids. This CDR3 reads CASSSGGRMDTQYF. CDR3 in DNA: TGTGCTAGCAGCTCTGGCGGGAGAATGGATACGCAGTATTTT.

In its sample, this clonotype is medium-sized (0.01 to 0.1%). The chain joins TRBV28 to TRBJ2-7; 12 positions agree with TRBD1. V was pared by 5 bases and J by 6 bases, with 11 bases of the junction left unmatched. Germline CDR1 MDHEN, CDR2 SYDVKM. CDR3 length equals 16 residues. The CDR3 nucleotides read TGTGCCAGCAGTCGTACCCCCGGGACAGGGGGCGTCGAGCAGTACTTC. Translation: CASSRTPGTGGVEQYF. Using reference TRBV28 and TRBJ2-7 for the parts outside the CDR3, the full variable domain is DVKVTQSSRYLVKRTGEKVFLECVQDMDHENMFWYRQDPGLGLRLIYFSYDVKMKEKGDIPEGYSVSREKKERFSLILESASTNQTSMYLCASSRTPGTGGVEQYFGPGTRLTVT.

Concerning this clonotype: Its ends do not fully match the called genes, so a read error is possible. CDR3 amino acids: CTSDDLTGETQYF. In DNA, the CDR3 is TGTACCAGCGATGATTTGACTGGAGAGACCCAGTACTTC. The rearrangement joins TRBV18 to TRBJ2-5; no definite D call. The CDR3 is 13 residues long. Germline V gives CDR1 KGHSH, CDR2 LQKENI.

This clonotype was seen many times. The J gene is TRBJ2-5, the V gene TRBV5-1, with 10 bases that match TRBD2. This CDR3 region has 16 residues. After removal of 2 bases from V and 1 base from J, the junction contained 5 bases not matched to a gene. The germline V gene has CDR1 SGHRS and CDR2 YFSETQ. This CDR3 is CASSFGTSVSQETQYF. DNA of the CDR3: TGCGCCAGCAGCTTCGGGACTAGCGTATCCCAAGAGACCCAGTACTTC.

This clonotype appeared many times. As DNA, the CDR3 is TGTGCCAGCAGCGGACAGGTTCCCGGGGAGCTGTTTTTT. Translating it yields CASSGQVPGELFF. The rearrangement joins TRBV7-9 to TRBJ2-2, with 7 bases identical to TRBD1. Germline lookup yields CDR1 SEHNR and CDR2 FQNEAQ (reference sequence). V was clipped by 5 bases and J by 6 bases; unmatched bases: 3. This CDR3 region has 13 residues.

The table lists this clonotype with many counts. The chain employs TRBV20-1 and TRBJ2-2; perhaps TRBD2 as D (5 bases). Germline V CDR1 and CDR2: DFQATT, SNEGSKA (reference sequence). This CDR3 region has 15 residues. With 6 bases removed from V and 2 bases from J, the gap between germline ends came to 16 bases. CDR3 sequence (DNA): TGCAGTGCACAACTCGGGGAGAGTAACACCGGGGAGCTGTTTTTT. It translates to CSAQLGESNTGELFF.

This clonotype was seen more than once but under ten times. The chain couples TRBV28 to TRBJ2-1, with TRBD2 matching over 10 bases. Trimming took 1 base from V and 10 from J; bases not matched to a gene: 10. The length of the CDR3 is 16 residues. The germline gives CDR1 MDHEN, CDR2 SYDVKM. The CDR3: CASSLFSGTSVGEQFF. CDR3 DNA: TGTGCCAGCAGTTTATTTTCCGGGACTAGCGTTGGCGAGCAGTTCTTC.

This clonotype was recorded at least ten times. This chain connects TRBV7-8 to TRBJ1-1, with 7 bases fitting TRBD1. CDR3 length equals 13 residues. Germline CDR1 and CDR2: SGHVS and FQNEAQ. J lost 6 bases, V lost 5 bases, and 6 bases had no gene match. CDR3 protein: CASSAWDSPEAFF. The CDR3 DNA reads as TGTGCCAGCAGCGCCTGGGACAGCCCTGAAGCTTTCTTT.

This clonotype was observed many times. V usage is TRBV5-6 and J usage is TRBJ1-2; TRBD1 is a possible D gene (5 bases). V was pared by 4 bases and J by 4 bases, with 11 bases between. The CDR3 runs to 13 residues. Germline loops: CDR1 SGHDT, CDR2 YYEEEE. CDR3 nucleotide sequence: TGTGCCAGCAGCCAGACAGCTCCCTATGGCTACACCTTC. This codes for CASSQTAPYGYTF.

In its sample, this clonotype was seen many times. V is TRBV10-3 and J is TRBJ2-5, with 9 bases that match TRBD2. This CDR3 has 15 amino acids. Germline CDR1 is ENHRY and CDR2 is SYGVKD. V shed 3 bases, J shed 3 bases, and the junction held 5 bases outside the gene matches. The CDR3 sequence is CAISDGGGAEETQYF. The CDR3 DNA is TGTGCCATCAGTGACGGCGGGGGGGCCGAAGAGACCCAGTACTTC.

This clonotype has a count of ten or more. This chain uses TRBV2 with TRBJ2-1, with TRBD1 identical over 9 bases. The CDR3 contains 15 residues. The V gene's germline CDR1 is SNHLY and CDR2 FYNNEI. V lost 6 bases to trimming and J lost 2 bases; unmatched junction nucleotides: 5. The CDR3 region has the DNA TGTGCCAGCAGCCTGGACAGGGGCGCCTACAATGAGCAGTTCTTC. This translates into CASSLDRGAYNEQFF.

V and J are TRBV20-1 and TRBJ1-1, with a possible D match to TRBD1 (5 bases). Germline V CDR1 and CDR2: DFQATT, SNEGSKA (reference sequence). This CDR3 spans 14 amino acids. V was trimmed by 6 bases and J by 9 bases, leaving 23 bases between them. In nucleotides, the CDR3 is TGCAGTGCAAGAACAGTGGGGGGAGGAACTAAAGCTTTCTTT. Translation: CSARTVGGGTKAFF.

This clonotype was seen a few times. V is TRBV7-9 and J is TRBJ2-7, with D perhaps matching TRBD1 (6 bases). Germline CDR1 reads SEHNR; CDR2 reads FQNEAQ (reference sequence). The CDR3 is 11 residues long. Trimming pared 8 bases from V and 5 bases from J, leaving 10 bases between. CDR3 sequence reads: CASRTDHEQYF. In nucleotides, the CDR3 is TGTGCCAGCCGGACAGACCACGAGCAGTACTTC.

Many counts were recorded for this clonotype. The V gene is TRBV7-9, the J gene TRBJ2-6; D may match TRBD1 or TRBD2 (5 bases each). CDR1 and CDR2 from the germline V gene are SEHNR and FQNEAQ (reference sequence). The germline V and J ends were trimmed by 4 bases and 3 bases, with 10 bases remaining between them. The length of the CDR3 is 15 residues. The CDR3 region is CASSSGTHGANVLTF. CDR3 sequence (DNA): TGTGCCAGCAGCTCGGGGACGCATGGGGCCAACGTCCTGACTTTC. Drawing the rest from reference TRBV7-9 and TRBJ2-6, the complete variable domain is DTGVSQNPRHKITKRGQNVTFRCDPISEHNRLYWYRQTLGQGPEFLTYFQNEAQLEKSRLLSDRFSAERPKGSFSTLEIQRTEQGDSAMYLCASSSGTHGANVLTFGAGSRLTVL.

The table lists this clonotype with many counts. The chain carries TRBV10-3 and TRBJ2-7; 7 bases are shared with TRBD2. The ends lost 6 bases at V and 4 bases at J; junction bases unmatched: 6. Germline V gene lookup returns CDR1 ENHRY and CDR2 SYGVKD. The CDR3 consists of 13 residues. The CDR3 spells CAIRGGSSYEQYF. For the CDR3, the DNA is TGTGCCATCAGGGGCGGGAGTTCTTACGAGCAGTACTTC.

By proportion, this clonotype is medium-sized (0.01 to 0.1%). The CDR3 DNA reads as TGTGCCAGCAGTTTTGGGGGGAGAACCTACGAGCAGTACTTC. Its protein product is CASSFGGRTYEQYF. The chain carries TRBV28 and TRBJ2-7; a possible D gene is TRBD2 (6 bases). This CDR3 comprises 14 residues. Germline V gives CDR1 MDHEN, CDR2 SYDVKM. V gave up 3 bases and J gave up 2 bases, with 11 bases separating them.

This clonotype appeared many times. The chain combines TRBV2 with TRBJ1-1; unclear D gene. This CDR3 contains 13 residues. V gave up 6 bases and J gave up 4 bases, with 12 bases separating them. The V gene's germline CDR1 is SNHLY and CDR2 FYNNEI. The CDR3, as DNA: TGTGCCAGCAGCTTCGAAACAAGCACTGAAGCTTTCTTT. Translated, it gives CASSFETSTEAFF.

This clonotype was counted many times. The chain uses TRBV3-1 and TRBJ1-2, with D perhaps TRBD1 (5 bases). CDR1 and CDR2 from the germline V gene are LGHDT and YNNKEL (reference sequence). V was cut by 0 bases and J by 7 bases, with 15 bases left in between. This CDR3 is built from 15 residues. As DNA, the CDR3 is TGTGCCAGCAGCCAAGATACAGGAAGGTCGCGTGGCTACACCTTC. Amino acids: CASSQDTGRSRGYTF.

In its sample, this clonotype was seen many times. The chain couples TRBV7-9 to TRBJ1-1; D is unclear. The CDR3 has 13 residues. Trimming shortened V by 4 bases and J by 3 bases, and 9 bases separated the two germline ends. The V gene's germline CDR1 is SEHNR and CDR2 FQNEAQ (reference sequence). The CDR3 DNA reads as TGTGCCAGCAGCTCAGCTCTCTACACTGAAGCTTTCTTT. Protein: CASSSALYTEAFF.

This clonotype was counted many times. As DNA, the CDR3 is TGCAGTGCTAGAAGGGTTTTAAGACTCCCTACCTACGAGCAGTACTTC. This sequence encodes CSARRVLRLPTYEQYF. The chain has TRBV20-1 and TRBJ2-7; D is ambiguous. Germline-derived CDR1 and CDR2 are DFQATT and SNEGSKA (reference sequence). V was cut by 2 bases and J by 2 bases, with 19 bases left in between. This CDR3 region has 16 residues.

This clonotype was recorded at least ten times. The chain joins TRBV20-1 to TRBJ2-2, with a weak D call TRBD2 (5 bases). The germline V and J ends were trimmed by 7 bases and 7 bases, with 10 bases remaining between them. The CDR3 extends over 11 amino acids. Germline V gene data show CDR1 as DFQATT and CDR2 as SNEGSKA (reference sequence). Here the CDR3 DNA reads TGCAGTGGGGGAGAGCACGGGGAGCTGTTTTTT. Its translation: CSGGEHGELFF.

In its sample, this clonotype ranks as medium-sized. The V gene is TRBV20-1, the J gene TRBJ1-1; D remains unclear. Trimming removed 6 bases at V and 3 bases at J, with 17 bases between. Germline lookup yields CDR1 DFQATT and CDR2 SNEGSKA (reference sequence). The CDR3 length is 14 residues. The chain's CDR3 is CSAGKPESDTEAFF. CDR3 bases: TGCAGTGCGGGGAAACCAGAGTCGGACACTGAAGCTTTCTTT.